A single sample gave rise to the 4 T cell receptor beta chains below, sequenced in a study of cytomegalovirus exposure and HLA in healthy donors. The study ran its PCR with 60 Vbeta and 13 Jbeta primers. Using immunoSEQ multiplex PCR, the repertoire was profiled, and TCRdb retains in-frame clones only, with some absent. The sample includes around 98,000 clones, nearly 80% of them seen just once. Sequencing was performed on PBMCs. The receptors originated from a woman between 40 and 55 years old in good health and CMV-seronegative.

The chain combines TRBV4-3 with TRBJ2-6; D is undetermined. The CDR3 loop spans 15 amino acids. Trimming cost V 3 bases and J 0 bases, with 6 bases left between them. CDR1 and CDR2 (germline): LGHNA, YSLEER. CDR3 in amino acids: CASSQSLSGANVLTF. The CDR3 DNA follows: TGCGCCAGCAGCCAGAGCCTCTCTGGGGCCAACGTCCTGACTTTC.

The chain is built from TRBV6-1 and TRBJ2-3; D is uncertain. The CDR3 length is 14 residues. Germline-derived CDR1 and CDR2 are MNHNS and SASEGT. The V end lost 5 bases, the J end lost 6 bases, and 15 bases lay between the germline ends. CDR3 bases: TGTGCCAGCAGTCAGAGGCTGAGGTTGGATACGCAGTATTTT. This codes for CASSQRLRLDTQYF.

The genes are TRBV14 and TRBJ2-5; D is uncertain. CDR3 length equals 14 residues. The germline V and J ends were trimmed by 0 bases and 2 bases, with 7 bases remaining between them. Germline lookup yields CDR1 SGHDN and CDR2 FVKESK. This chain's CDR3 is CASSQELIQETQYF. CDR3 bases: TGTGCCAGCAGCCAAGAGTTAATACAAGAGACCCAGTACTTC.

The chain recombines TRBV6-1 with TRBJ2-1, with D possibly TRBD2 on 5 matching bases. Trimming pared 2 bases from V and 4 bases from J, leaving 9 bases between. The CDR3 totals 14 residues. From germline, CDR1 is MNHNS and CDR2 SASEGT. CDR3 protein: CASSENGNYNEQFF. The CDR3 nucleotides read TGTGCCAGCAGTGAAAACGGGAATTACAATGAGCAGTTCTTC.